The present TCR beta chain was sequenced within a study of T-cell reconstitution after alpha-beta-depleted transplantation in children. The TCRbeta library was prepared with unique molecular identifiers. TCRdb analysed the PCR reads with MiXCR anew, one entry per CDR3 protein. The repertoire consists of about 300,000 distinct CDR3 sequences, with 10% occurring once and the leading ten covering around 7.6%. With V trimmed by 5 bases and J by 5 bases, 11 bases remained unmatched. The CDR3 runs 17 residues. This clonotype was seen repeatedly, ten times or more. This TCR was sampled from a boy younger than two with acute myeloid leukemia, due to receive a stem cell transplant. This sequence joins TRBV12-3 or TRBV12-4 and TRBJ2-1, with 11 bases aligning to TRBD2. The sample in question was PBMCs, obtained before TCRalphabeta/CD19-depleted stem cell transplant. DNA of the CDR3: TGTGCCAGCAGTCGGAGACCGGGACTAGCGGAGAACAATGAGCAGTTCTTC. Amino acids: CASSRRPGLAENNEQFF.